This paragraph covers one TCR beta chain sequence. Its antigen target is currently unknown. Base-call qualities are not available, and no considerably larger clone is one nucleotide away. The CDR3 goes from the cysteine to the phenylalanine over 15 residues. The CDR3 DNA has 45 bases and is translated from base 1. From the germline V gene (reference sequence), CDR1 is MNHEY and CDR2 is SMNVEV. Between the V and J ends, shortened by 3 bases and 5 bases respectively, the junction contains 14 bases. The data stem from a study of CD8 T cells in Susac syndrome (dated by TCRdb to between 2018 and 2020). Looking at the study overall: Repertoire sequencing was used to test whether CD8+ T cell activation and differentiation in Susac syndrome was antigen driven. CD8+ T cell repertoire clonality was compared between around eleven healthy donors, roughly 14 Susac syndrome patients and about 15 multiple sclerosis patients.

General findings and caveats noted by the study authors: The TCR sequencing and HLA analysis was acknowledged to have included a relatively small number of individuals.

RNA was extracted using the RNeasy kit, and roughly 0.5 to 1 microgram was reverse transcribed with random hexamers. The immunoSEQ multiplex PCR assay, which covers 54 Vbeta and 13 Jbeta segments, was used to amplify TCR beta CDR3 regions. To correct PCR amplification bias, a synthetic template baseline was used for both primer optimization and computational correction. The authors processed their data as follows. Only productive sequences were kept, with reads annotated to V, D and J genes according to IMGT and analyzed in immunoSEQ Analyzer. To calculate clonality, Shannon entropy was normalized by log2 of the number of productive unique sequences and then subtracted from one. For each patient and control, public and private clones were evaluated within the 100 most prevalent clones. Susac-specific clones were defined as absent from healthy and MS cohorts, over a thousand published viral clones and other ImmuneACCESS disease sequences. TCRdb applied fastp at Q25 and MiXCR to the public reads, then kept only in-frame beta chains. Rows merge per CDR3 protein into single entries with the most common DNA and genes. These V and J calls derive from TCRdb rather than the authors' analysis. This sample has about 73,000 distinct CDR3 sequences in its table, and 85% to 95% of those were observed once. Of the sample, about 0.38% falls within the top ten clones.

Peripheral blood CD8+ and CD4+ T cells from healthy donors, Susac syndrome patients and multiple sclerosis patients were profiled by high-throughput TCR beta sequencing. The multiple sclerosis controls were treatment-naive patients whose relapsing-remitting disease, either stable or active, fulfilled the revised McDonald criteria. Bulk CD8+ and CD4+ T cells were purified by magnetic negative isolation, while CD8+ TEMRA cells were enriched using FACS. Blood was drawn into EDTA tubes, processed within 24 hours, and PBMCs were isolated by density gradient centrifugation. PBMCs intended for TCR sequencing were frozen in liquid nitrogen and were later thawed in a 37 degrees C water bath. A purity of at least 90% was achieved for sorted or isolated CD4+, CD8+ and CD8+ TEMRA cells.

The rearrangement joined TRBV27 to TRBJ2-1, with the D call perhaps TRBD1 or TRBD2, as 6 bases match in each case. The sequenced sample was CD8+ T cells from PBMCs. The clonotype comes from a human donor with multiple sclerosis. The nucleotides are TGTGCCAGCAGTTTTGTGGGGGGCCCCGACAATGAGCAGTTCTTC. This translates into CASSFVGGPDNEQFF.